Following are 7 T cell receptor beta chains from one sample sequenced in a study of OX40 agonist ivuxolimab in advanced cancers. The library came from the immunoSEQ multiplex PCR assay. TCRdb stores this immuneACCESS table with in-frame sequences only. Part of the clones is absent; in the studies checked, under half of the shortfall reflects unresolved V genes, and no reason is known for the rest. In all, the sample holds tens of thousands of clones, and about 85% of those were seen once. The top ten constitute less than 4.5% of the sample. The source was CD4+ or CD8+ T cells sorted from blood, collected in a trial of the OX40 agonist ivuxolimab. The receptors derive from an adult with an advanced solid tumor such as melanoma, head and neck, liver or kidney cancer.

The chain has TRBV6-5 and TRBJ2-7, with D possibly TRBD2 on 6 matching bases. This CDR3 is 14 amino acids long. V was clipped by 5 bases and J by 2 bases, with 13 bases between them. CDR1 is MNHEY, CDR2 SVGAGI, per germline. DNA of the CDR3: TGTGCCAGCAGTGAACGACTAGGAACCTACGAGCAGTACTTC. Its protein product is CASSERLGTYEQYF.

This chain joins TRBV6-5 and TRBJ2-1; no clear D gene. This CDR3 contains 15 residues. V dropped 6 bases and J dropped 5 bases, with 17 bases sitting between them. Per the germline V gene, CDR1 is MNHEY and CDR2 is SVGAGI. The CDR3, as DNA: TGTGCCAGCAGCTCAGACGGTCTTTTGGACAATGAGCAGTTCTTC. This codes for CASSSDGLLDNEQFF.

The chain combines TRBV7-9 with TRBJ2-1, with 7 bases lining up with TRBD2. The CDR3 runs to 19 residues. In germline, CDR1 is SEHNR, CDR2 FQNEAQ (reference sequence). V gave up 5 bases and J gave up 5 bases; unmatched junction bases: 21. The CDR3 DNA is TGTGCCAGCAGCCTCTCTTGGCTTTCGACTAGCACGGTCCACAATGAGCAGTTCTTC. Encoded protein: CASSLSWLSTSTVHNEQFF.

This clone was observed a single time. Written as DNA, the CDR3 is TGTGCCAGCAACCCCGGGACTAGCGGGAGGTACCACACCGGGGAGCTGTTTTTT. This translates into CASNPGTSGRYHTGELFF. V and J are TRBV7-9 and TRBJ2-2; the match to TRBD2 covers 15 bases. The CDR3 is made up of 18 amino acids. The germline V gene has CDR1 SEHNR and CDR2 FQNEAQ (reference sequence). Trimming removed 7 bases from V and 3 bases from J; junction bases left unmatched: 9.

The chain carries TRBV19 and TRBJ2-1; 9 bases align to TRBD1. The germline gives CDR1 LNHDA, CDR2 SQIVND (reference sequence). The CDR3 runs to 14 residues. The V gene end was trimmed by 5 bases and the J gene end by 8 bases; junction bases not matched to a gene: 7. The CDR3 nucleotides are TGTGCCAGTAGTGAGGACAGGGGCGGACATGAGCAGTTCTTC. The encoded protein is CASSEDRGGHEQFF.

This chain links TRBV5-1 with TRBJ2-3; D remains ambiguous. This CDR3 has 14 residues. Germline V gene lookup returns CDR1 SGHRS and CDR2 YFSETQ. V lost 0 bases and J lost 3, with 8 bases in between. The CDR3 DNA reads as TGCGCCAGCAGCTTGGGGGAACAAACAGATACGCAGTATTTT. This translates into CASSLGEQTDTQYF.

V is TRBV5-1 and J is TRBJ2-2, with 11 bases aligning to TRBD2. CDR3 length equals 16 residues. With V trimmed by 4 bases and J by 7 bases, 9 bases remained unmatched. CDR1 is SGHRS, CDR2 YFSETQ, per germline. The CDR3 sequence: CASSRGLAEGNGELFF. The CDR3 nucleotides read TGCGCCAGCAGCCGGGGACTAGCGGAGGGTAACGGGGAGCTGTTTTTT.